The 28 T cell receptor beta chains given below trace back to one sample, sequenced in a study of molecular identifiers for immune sequencing clone quantification. TCRdb independently ran MiXCR on the PCR reads; one entry per CDR3 protein. Here the sample spans about 640,000 distinct CDR3 sequences, nearly 20% being singletons. Sequenced sample: naive CD8+ T cells from blood, with Jurkat cell RNA spiked in. Regarding subset: FACS-sorted CD8+CD4-CCR7+CD45RA+ naive T cells. Receptors originate from a human donor in good health. Some libraries in this study had Jurkat cell RNA spiked in.

This chain joins TRBV5-6 and TRBJ2-1, with a possible D match to TRBD1 (6 bases). This CDR3 is built from 15 residues. Per germline, CDR1 SGHDT and CDR2 YYEEEE. Trimming took off 3 bases at V and 3 bases at J, with 13 bases between the two ends. Here the CDR3 DNA reads TGTGCCAGCAGCTCACAGGGAGAGTTCTACAATGAGCAGTTCTTC. It codes for CASSSQGEFYNEQFF.

This clonotype has a count of ten or more. This chain uses TRBV12-3 or TRBV12-4 with TRBJ1-5; unclear D gene. The germline V and J ends were trimmed by 6 bases and 0 bases, with 9 bases remaining between them. The CDR3 loop spans 14 amino acids. CDR3 region: CASRAGYSNQPQHF. The DNA of the CDR3 is TGTGCCAGCAGGGCGGGCTATAGCAATCAGCCCCAGCATTTT.

This clonotype showed up many times. V usage is TRBV6-5 and J usage is TRBJ1-6; no firm D call. V was clipped by 7 bases and J by 8 bases, with 12 bases between them. The CDR3 sequence is 13 residues long. Germline V gene data show CDR1 as MNHEY and CDR2 as SVGAGI. The CDR3 spells CASNPNRDSPLHF. The CDR3 DNA sequence: TGTGCCAGCAACCCCAACCGGGATTCACCCCTCCACTTT.

The chain links TRBV4-1 to TRBJ2-7, with a tentative D call TRBD2 (5 bases). Per the germline V gene, CDR1 is MGHRA and CDR2 is YSYEKL. The CDR3 extends over 15 amino acids. The ends were cut back, 1 base at V and 2 bases at J, with 12 bases in the middle. The CDR3 loop is CASSQARASTYEQYF. For the CDR3, the DNA is TGCGCCAGCAGCCAAGCCCGCGCTAGCACCTACGAGCAGTACTTC.

The sample holds many counts of this clonotype. The chain uses TRBV28 and TRBJ2-3, with 10 bases identical to TRBD1. CDR3 size: 17 residues. The junction had 9 bases not matched to a gene; V was cut back by 4 bases and J by 2 bases. CDR1 MDHEN and CDR2 SYDVKM come from the germline V gene. The CDR3 DNA sequence: TGTGCCAGCAGTTCCCGGGACAGGGGCCAATTCACAGATACGCAGTATTTT. Its protein is CASSSRDRGQFTDTQYF. Full variable domain (remainder filled in from reference TRBV28 and TRBJ2-3): DVKVTQSSRYLVKRTGEKVFLECVQDMDHENMFWYRQDPGLGLRLIYFSYDVKMKEKGDIPEGYSVSREKKERFSLILESASTNQTSMYLCASSSRDRGQFTDTQYFGPGTRLTVL.

The table lists this clonotype with many counts. The rearrangement links TRBV7-9 to TRBJ1-4; TRBD1 might be the D (5 bases). Germline V gene sequence: CDR1 SEHNR, CDR2 FQNEAQ (reference sequence). This CDR3 is 12 amino acids long. V lost 8 bases and J lost 8, with 12 bases in between. The CDR3 spells CASGREEEKLFF. Written as DNA, the CDR3 is TGTGCCAGCGGCAGGGAAGAAGAAAAACTGTTTTTT. Looking up the rest from reference TRBV7-9 and TRBJ1-4 gives the full variable domain: DTGVSQNPRHKITKRGQNVTFRCDPISEHNRLYWYRQTLGQGPEFLTYFQNEAQLEKSRLLSDRFSAERPKGSFSTLEIQRTEQGDSAMYLCASGREEEKLFFGSGTQLSVL.

This clonotype came up a few times. J is TRBJ2-7 and V is TRBV4-1, with D perhaps matching TRBD1 (6 bases). Germline loops: CDR1 MGHRA, CDR2 YSYEKL. CDR3 length: 15 residues. The V and J ends lost 1 base and 1 base respectively, with 11 bases between them. The CDR3 loop reads CASSQGDGQSYEQYF. The CDR3, as DNA: TGCGCCAGCAGCCAAGGGGACGGACAGTCCTACGAGCAGTACTTC.

This clonotype was seen repeatedly, ten times or more. The DNA of the CDR3 is TGTGCCAGCAGCTTAGGACACGGGGCAGATACGCAGTATTTT. Protein sequence: CASSLGHGADTQYF. The V and J genes are TRBV7-6 and TRBJ2-3; a possible D gene is TRBD2 (5 bases). This CDR3 comprises 14 residues. The germline V and J ends were trimmed by 1 base and 4 bases, with 9 bases remaining between them. Germline V gives CDR1 SGHVS, CDR2 FNYEAQ.

This clonotype was counted ten times or more. The chain carries TRBV4-3 and TRBJ2-7; TRBD2 is a possible D gene (6 bases). The CDR3 spans 15 residues. V was trimmed by 0 bases and J by 2 bases, leaving 11 bases between them. Germline V gene lookup returns CDR1 LGHNA and CDR2 YSLEER. For the CDR3, the DNA is TGCGCCAGCAGCCAAGACGGCGGGAACGCCTACGAGCAGTACTTC. Residues: CASSQDGGNAYEQYF.

In its sample, this clonotype was seen many times. The chain is built from TRBV6-2 or TRBV6-3 and TRBJ2-3; 8 bases are a match to TRBD1. The junction had 8 bases not matched to a gene; V was cut back by 1 base and J by 2 bases. The germline V gene has CDR1 MNHEY and CDR2 SVGEGT. The CDR3 consists of 17 residues. The CDR3 sequence is CASSYWTGFGPTDTQYF. The CDR3 region has the DNA TGTGCCAGCAGTTACTGGACAGGGTTTGGGCCCACAGATACGCAGTATTTT.

With regard to this clonotype: This may be a read error, as it is one base from a much larger clone. J is TRBJ1-5 and V is TRBV2, with D unclear. The CDR3 covers 13 residues. Germline values: CDR1 SNHLY, CDR2 FYNNEI. CDR3 amino acids: CAGSGRSNQPQHF. In DNA, the CDR3 is TGTGCCGGCAGCGGACGGAGCAATCAGCCCCAGCATTTT. Full variable domain (missing parts from reference TRBV2 and TRBJ1-5): EPEVTQTPSHQVTQMGQEVILRCVPISNHLYFYWYRQILGQKVEFLVSFYNNEISEKSEIFDDQFSVERPDGSNFTLKIRSTKLEDSAMYFCAGSGRSNQPQHFGDGTRLSIL.

This clonotype came up many times. The rearrangement links TRBV7-9 to TRBJ1-3; the D gene is possibly TRBD1 (5 bases). The germline V gene has CDR1 SEHNR and CDR2 FQNEAQ (reference sequence). V dropped 5 bases and J dropped 0 bases, with 17 bases sitting between them. The CDR3 totals 17 residues. CDR3 in amino acids: CASSHRGADLSGNTIYF. The CDR3 bases are TGTGCCAGCAGCCACCGCGGGGCAGACCTCTCTGGAAACACCATATATTTT. Together with reference TRBV7-9 and TRBJ1-3, the CDR3 gives the full variable domain: DTGVSQNPRHKITKRGQNVTFRCDPISEHNRLYWYRQTLGQGPEFLTYFQNEAQLEKSRLLSDRFSAERPKGSFSTLEIQRTEQGDSAMYLCASSHRGADLSGNTIYFGEGSWLTVV.

This clonotype occurred a few times. This sequence joins TRBV5-6 and TRBJ2-7; D gene ambiguous. The ends were cut back, 1 base at V and 3 bases at J, with 20 bases in the middle. Per the germline V gene, CDR1 is SGHDT and CDR2 is YYEEEE. The CDR3 extends over 17 amino acids. The CDR3 bases are TGTGCCAGCAGCTTGACTACACCCGTCCCCGGATACTACGAGCAGTACTTC. It codes for CASSLTTPVPGYYEQYF.

There are many counts of this clonotype. This chain uses TRBV12-3 or TRBV12-4 with TRBJ2-3, with TRBD2 identical over 8 bases. This CDR3 is 15 amino acids long. Trimming removed 4 bases from V and 5 bases from J; junction bases left unmatched: 8. The CDR3 reads CASSSVQRGIDTQYF. Written as DNA, the CDR3 is TGTGCCAGCAGTTCGGTCCAGCGGGGGATAGATACGCAGTATTTT.

In the case of this clonotype: It is likely a read error, because the conserved phenylalanine at the end of the CDR3 is missing. The V gene is TRBV13, the J gene TRBJ1-1; 11 nucleotides agree with TRBD1. CDR3 length equals 15 residues. Germline V CDR1 and CDR2: PRHDT, FYEKMQ (reference sequence). J gave up 7 bases and V 6 bases, and 10 bases lay outside the gene matches. The CDR3 coding sequence is TGTGCCAGCAGATCCCGGACAGGGGGCTTCATTGAAGCTTTCCTT. This gives the protein CASRSRTGGFIEAFL.

This sequence joins TRBV20-1 and TRBJ2-7; 12 bases are a match to TRBD2. Trimming cost V 6 bases and J 4 bases; bases outside gene matches: 16. Per germline, CDR1 DFQATT and CDR2 SNEGSKA (reference sequence). CDR3 length: 17 amino acids. The CDR3 here is CSANLWETSGRGYEQYF. In DNA, the CDR3 is TGCAGTGCCAACCTTTGGGAGACTAGCGGGAGAGGATACGAGCAGTACTTC.

As regards this clonotype: A much larger clonotype is one base distant, so this may be a read error. V usage is TRBV6-6 and J usage is TRBJ2-3; no definite D call. Looked up from germline, CDR1 is MNHNY and CDR2 is SVGAGI (reference sequence). The CDR3 sequence is 15 residues long. CDR3 protein: CASIVGLGRTDAQYF. The CDR3 region has the DNA TGTGCCAGCATCGTTGGTTTGGGCCGCACAGATGCGCAGTATTTT.

J is TRBJ2-1 and V is TRBV5-4; unclear D gene. The CDR3 is made up of 14 amino acids. Germline CDR1 SGHNT, CDR2 YYREEE (reference sequence). Trimming pared 3 bases from V and 5 bases from J, leaving 12 bases between. The CDR3 DNA is TGTGCCAGCAGCTGGGAAGGAGTCGACAATGAGCAGTTCTTC. Its translation: CASSWEGVDNEQFF. Variable domain in full (rest from reference TRBV5-4 and TRBJ2-1): ETGVTQSPTHLIKTRGQQVTLRCSSQSGHNTVSWYQQALGQGPQFIFQYYREEENGRGNFPPRFSGLQFPNYSSELNVNALELDDSALYLCASSWEGVDNEQFFGPGTRLTVL.

The CDR3 protein is CASSPVPGKGGQYF. CDR3 bases: TGTGCCAGCAGTCCGGTTCCAGGGAAAGGCGGGCAGTACTTC. The J gene is TRBJ2-7, the V gene TRBV12-3 or TRBV12-4; weak D call: TRBD1 (5 bases). This CDR3 spans 14 amino acids. Trimming cost V 5 bases and J 9 bases, with 20 bases left between them.

In its sample, this clonotype was seen many times. V is TRBV27 and J is TRBJ2-7, with 9 bases matching TRBD1. This CDR3 is 14 amino acids long. Germline trimming cut 5 bases from V and 3 bases from J; bases unmatched to any gene: 5. Germline V gives CDR1 MNHEY, CDR2 SMNVEV (reference sequence). CDR3 bases: TGTGCCAGCAGTGCAGGGGACAGGGTCTACGAGCAGTACTTC. As protein: CASSAGDRVYEQYF.

In its sample, this clonotype was seen many times. The chain uses TRBV6-1 and TRBJ2-3; unclear D gene. Per germline, CDR1 MNHNS and CDR2 SASEGT. The CDR3 consists of 12 residues. V lost 3 bases, J lost 8 bases, and 9 bases lay in between. CDR3 region: CASSDIVATQYF. The CDR3 nucleotides are TGTGCCAGCAGTGATATTGTTGCTACGCAGTATTTT.

Notes on this clonotype: This may come from a read error, since a much larger clone is one base off. This chain connects TRBV5-6 to TRBJ2-1; D uncertain. Germline V gene data show CDR1 as SGHDT and CDR2 as YYEEEE. V was pared by 0 bases and J by 8 bases, with 15 bases between. The CDR3 is made up of 15 amino acids. In DNA, the CDR3 is TGTGCCAGCAGCTTGGGTGGCCTAATGGGCGATGAGCAGTTCTTC. Its protein product is CASSLGGLMGDEQFF.

This clonotype was counted ten times or more. The chain couples TRBV7-2 to TRBJ2-3; D may be TRBD2 (6 bases). CDR3 length equals 14 residues. Germline CDR1 and CDR2: SGHTA and FQGNSA. The germline V and J ends were trimmed by 5 bases and 5 bases, with 14 bases remaining between them. DNA of the CDR3: TGTGCCAGCAGCCATTTGACTAGGGGAGATACGCAGTATTTT. Amino acids: CASSHLTRGDTQYF. The full variable domain, in which reference TRBV7-2 and TRBJ2-3 provide the parts outside the CDR3, is GAGVSQSPSNKVTEKGKDVELRCDPISGHTALYWYRQSLGQGLEFLIYFQGNSAPDKSGLPSDRFSAERTGGSVSTLTIQRTQQEDSAVYLCASSHLTRGDTQYFGPGTRLTVL.

A few counts support this clonotype. The rearrangement joins TRBV5-6 to TRBJ2-7; TRBD1 matches at 10 bases. V shed 7 bases, J shed 6 bases, and the junction held 7 bases outside the gene matches. The CDR3 extends over 13 amino acids. Germline lookup yields CDR1 SGHDT and CDR2 YYEEEE. In nucleotides, the CDR3 is TGTGCCAGCGATTACGGGACAGGGGCCGAGCAGTACTTC. Translating it yields CASDYGTGAEQYF.

This clonotype was picked up one time. A much larger clone differs by one base, so this may be a read error. The V call is TRBV2, the J call TRBJ1-1; tentatively, D is TRBD1 (6 bases). This CDR3 comprises 14 residues. Per germline, CDR1 SNHLY and CDR2 FYNNEI. CDR3 protein: CARSGDQQGNEAFF. CDR3 in DNA: TGTGCCCGCAGTGGTGATCAACAGGGAAATGAAGCTTTCTTT.

This clonotype has ten or more counts. This CDR3 reads CSVEGGAGPVETQYF. The DNA for the CDR3 is TGCAGCGTTGAAGGGGGGGCAGGCCCAGTAGAGACCCAGTACTTC. This chain joins TRBV29-1 and TRBJ2-5; D possibly uses TRBD1 or TRBD2 (6 bases each). This CDR3 is built from 15 residues. Germline V gene data show CDR1 as SQVTM and CDR2 as ANQGSEA. V was cut by 1 base and J by 4 bases, with 16 bases left in between.

This clonotype has only a few counts. This rearrangement joins TRBV5-6 to TRBJ2-2; D remains ambiguous. V shed 2 bases and J shed 0 bases, with 11 bases lying between them. The germline V gene encodes CDR1 SGHDT and CDR2 YYEEEE. CDR3 length equals 16 residues. CDR3 region: CASSFEGRANTGELFF. DNA for the CDR3: TGTGCCAGCAGCTTTGAAGGGCGCGCGAACACCGGGGAGCTGTTTTTT.

With respect to this clonotype: Being one base from a much bigger clone, this may be a read error. V is TRBV4-3 and J is TRBJ2-6, with a weak D call TRBD1 (5 bases). The germline gives CDR1 LGHNA, CDR2 YSLEER. There are 16 residues in the CDR3. The CDR3 loop is CASSQDRSSGANVLAF. CDR3 DNA: TGCGCCAGCAGCCAAGACCGGTCCTCTGGGGCCAACGTCCTGGCTTTC.